This entry lists 20 T cell receptor beta chains sequenced from one sample in a study of regulatory T cells in long-lasting Graves disease. With iRepertoire HTBI primers and Arm-PCR of CDR3 regions, TCR beta libraries were built. A single record per CDR3 protein comes from TCRdb applying MiXCR to the multiplex PCR reads. The sample lists some 400,000 distinct CDR3 sequences; around 14% were seen once. The sample's time point: newly diagnosed GD, antithyroid drugs for less than 3 months. TCR sequences were obtained from RNA taken from PBMCs. The same sample was also used in a study of T cells in Graves' hyperthyroidism and ophthalmopathy.

The sample consisted of peripheral blood mononuclear cells (PBMCs), taken at new diagnosis, from a patient treated with antithyroid drugs. The receptor set was obtained from a woman under 40 with Graves disease.

This clonotype was picked up many times. This chain links TRBV2 with TRBJ1-1; TRBD1 might be the D (5 bases). V lost 8 bases and J 3 bases, leaving 7 bases between the germline ends. The germline V gene encodes CDR1 SNHLY and CDR2 FYNNEI. The CDR3 spans 11 residues. CDR3 protein: CASVGDTEAFF. The CDR3 DNA sequence: TGTGCCAGCGTAGGGGACACTGAAGCTTTCTTT.

The J gene is TRBJ1-3, the V gene TRBV29-1; 10 bases fit TRBD1. The V gene end was trimmed by 7 bases and the J gene end by 3 bases; junction bases not matched to a gene: 6. The CDR3 sequence is 14 residues long. Germline CDR1 and CDR2: SQVTM and ANQGSEA. CDR3 sequence: CSAEGQGGGNTIYF. The DNA for the CDR3 is TGCAGCGCCGAAGGACAGGGGGGTGGAAACACCATATATTTT.

This clonotype was recorded at least ten times. Its ends do not fully match the called genes, so a read error is possible. The gene calls are TRBV3-1 and TRBJ2-5; possibly TRBD2 for D (7 bases). This CDR3 has 17 residues. CDR1 and CDR2 (germline): LGHDT, YNNKEL (reference sequence). The CDR3 sequence is CASSPASQGGDQETQYF. In DNA, the CDR3 is TGTGCCAGTAGCCCAGCCTCCCAAGGGGGGGACCAAGAGACCCAGTACTTC.

V is TRBV9 and J is TRBJ2-7; 14 nucleotides agree with TRBD2. Germline V CDR1 and CDR2: SGDLS, YYNGEE. Trimming at V came to 3 bases and at J to 4 bases, leaving 6 bases not matched to a gene. The CDR3 has 16 residues. DNA of the CDR3: TGTGCCAGCAGCGAGTTCGGGACTAGCGGGAGTTACGAGCAGTACTTC. This translates into CASSEFGTSGSYEQYF.

This clonotype was found many times. The J gene is TRBJ2-5, the V gene TRBV29-1; D may be TRBD2 (5 bases). Trimming stripped 6 bases from V and 2 bases from J, with 16 bases between. The germline V gene has CDR1 SQVTM and CDR2 ANQGSEA. The CDR3 has 14 amino acids. This chain's CDR3 is CSVGPGLDQETQYF. DNA of the CDR3: TGCAGCGTGGGTCCAGGACTTGATCAAGAGACCCAGTACTTC.

The chain links TRBV5-1 to TRBJ2-1, with a tentative D call TRBD2 (6 bases). This CDR3 has 15 amino acids. CDR1 and CDR2 (germline): SGHRS, YFSETQ. The germline V and J ends were trimmed by 2 bases and 2 bases, with 11 bases remaining between them. The CDR3 is CASSFGGSAYNEQFF. The CDR3 DNA reads as TGCGCCAGCAGCTTTGGGGGGAGCGCCTACAATGAGCAGTTCTTC.

This clonotype was seen repeatedly, ten times or more. V is TRBV6-5 and J is TRBJ2-1; D is unresolved. There are 16 residues in the CDR3. V lost 0 bases and J 0 bases, leaving 9 bases between the germline ends. Germline loops: CDR1 MNHEY, CDR2 SVGAGI. The CDR3 protein is CASSYSFGASYNEQFF. The CDR3 DNA is TGTGCCAGCAGTTACTCCTTCGGAGCCTCCTACAATGAGCAGTTCTTC.

The chain employs TRBV20-1 and TRBJ2-1, with 11 positions matching TRBD1. V shed 6 bases, J shed 6 bases, and the junction held 13 bases outside the gene matches. The CDR3 loop spans 16 amino acids. Germline values: CDR1 DFQATT, CDR2 SNEGSKA (reference sequence). The CDR3 nucleotides are TGCAGTGCCCGAGGACAGGGGGCACGTCTAGGCAATGAGCAGTTCTTC. It codes for CSARGQGARLGNEQFF.

This clonotype was found many times. V gene TRBV28 combines with J gene TRBJ2-5; 14 positions match TRBD2. This CDR3 spans 16 amino acids. V shed 5 bases, J shed 5 bases, and the junction held 7 bases outside the gene matches. The germline V gene encodes CDR1 MDHEN and CDR2 SYDVKM. CDR3 protein: CASSGVGLAGVETQYF. Written as DNA, the CDR3 is TGTGCCAGCAGTGGTGTGGGACTAGCGGGAGTGGAGACCCAGTACTTC.

This clonotype was observed a few times. The rearrangement links TRBV3-1 to TRBJ1-6; D unclear. Germline V gene sequence: CDR1 LGHDT, CDR2 YNNKEL (reference sequence). There are 11 residues in the CDR3. V lost 0 bases to trimming and J lost 13 bases, with 4 bases between them. The CDR3 bases are TGTGCCAGCAGCCAAGAAGGGCCCCTCCACTTT. Protein: CASSQEGPLHF.

As DNA, the CDR3 is TGCAGTGCTAGAGACCTACTAGCGGGAAAAGAGACCCAGTACTTC. As protein: CSARDLLAGKETQYF. The V call is TRBV20-1, the J call TRBJ2-5, with 10 bases that match TRBD2. The CDR3 is made up of 15 amino acids. CDR1 is DFQATT and CDR2 is SNEGSKA in the germline V gene (reference sequence). The junction had 4 bases not matched to a gene; V was cut back by 0 bases and J by 3 bases.

This clonotype has at least ten counts. The chain joins TRBV24-1 to TRBJ2-3; a possible D gene is TRBD1 (6 bases). CDR1 is KGHDR, CDR2 SFDVKD, per germline. Trimming left V 4 bases short and J 2 bases short, with 21 bases between. The CDR3 consists of 18 residues. CDR3 sequence: CATSDPPGQRNPTDTQYF. CDR3 coding DNA: TGTGCCACCAGTGACCCACCGGGACAACGAAACCCCACAGATACGCAGTATTTT.

This clonotype was picked up a small number of times. This chain uses TRBV6-1 with TRBJ2-1, with 10 bases identical to TRBD2. V trimming: 6 bases; J trimming: 6 bases; junction bases outside the gene matches: 8. This CDR3 spans 15 amino acids. The germline V gene has CDR1 MNHNS and CDR2 SASEGT. The CDR3 bases are TGTGCCAGCAGCCGAGCGGGAGGGCCCGGCAATGAGCAGTTCTTC. Its translation is CASSRAGGPGNEQFF.

The chain employs TRBV4-1 and TRBJ2-5; a possible D gene is TRBD1 (5 bases). The CDR3 length is 14 residues. Between the trimmed V and J ends, which lost 2 bases and 3 bases, there was a span of 10 bases. Germline values: CDR1 MGHRA, CDR2 YSYEKL. In nucleotides, the CDR3 is TGCGCCAGCAGCCAAAGGGGTGGCAAAGAGACCCAGTACTTC. Residues: CASSQRGGKETQYF.

This clonotype was recorded at least ten times. The V call is TRBV27, the J call TRBJ2-7, with 8 bases aligning to TRBD1. The trim removed 6 bases at V and 1 base at J, leaving 11 bases unmatched. From germline, CDR1 is MNHEY and CDR2 SMNVEV (reference sequence). There are 16 residues in the CDR3. The CDR3 DNA reads TGTGCCAGCAGCCCTGGACAGGGAATTATATCCTACGAGCAGTACTTC. Translated, it gives CASSPGQGIISYEQYF.

The sample holds many counts of this clonotype. The chain is built from TRBV10-3 and TRBJ2-7, with 8 bases identical to TRBD2. Trimming cost V 5 bases and J 0 bases; bases outside gene matches: 6. The germline gives CDR1 ENHRY, CDR2 SYGVKD. This CDR3 is 15 amino acids long. CDR3 protein: CAISRGLVASYEQYF. In nucleotides, the CDR3 is TGTGCCATCAGTCGGGGACTAGTTGCCTCCTACGAGCAGTACTTC.

This clonotype was seen a few times. This chain connects TRBV20-1 to TRBJ1-6; the D gene is possibly TRBD1 (5 bases). The germline V and J ends were trimmed by 3 bases and 8 bases, with 17 bases remaining between them. The germline V gene has CDR1 DFQATT and CDR2 SNEGSKA (reference sequence). The length of the CDR3 is 15 residues. CDR3 coding DNA: TGCAGTGCTAGGATCCGGGCAGGGTTCGATTCACCCCTCCACTTT. Its protein product is CSARIRAGFDSPLHF.

V and J are TRBV10-3 and TRBJ1-2; 9 bases are a match to TRBD1. J gave up 8 bases and V 10 bases, and 8 bases lay outside the gene matches. The CDR3 totals 12 residues. CDR1 and CDR2 from the germline V gene are ENHRY and SYGVKD. The CDR3 DNA reads TGTGCCACCACTTACAGGGGGCACGGCTACACCTTC. Amino acids: CATTYRGHGYTF.

This clonotype was seen many times. The V gene is TRBV11-2, the J gene TRBJ2-7, with TRBD1 matching 11 bases. Per the germline V gene, CDR1 is SGHAT and CDR2 is FQNNGV. Trimming removed 3 bases from V and 2 bases from J; junction bases left unmatched: 6. The CDR3 runs to 16 residues. The CDR3, as DNA: TGTGCCAGCAGCTTCGGGGGACAGGGGGTTACCTACGAGCAGTACTTC. Translating it yields CASSFGGQGVTYEQYF.

This clonotype was seen repeatedly, ten times or more. The rearrangement links TRBV6-2 or TRBV6-3 to TRBJ2-7; either TRBD1 or TRBD2 may fit D (6 bases each). This CDR3 contains 14 residues. V lost 0 bases and J lost 4, with 10 bases in between. Germline loops: CDR1 MNHEY, CDR2 SVGEGT. CDR3 residues: CASSYSTGLYEQYF. In DNA, the CDR3 is TGTGCCAGCAGTTACTCGACAGGACTATACGAGCAGTACTTC.